This paragraph covers one T cell receptor (beta chain) sequence. Its antigen is currently unknown. The table came from immunoSEQ multiplex PCR; TCRdb's copy has only in-frame clones and leaves some out. The sample holds 220,000 or so clones, approximately 88% seen once. This sample stems from a study of cytomegalovirus exposure and HLA in healthy donors. General observations from the study: Reported performance of the classifier showed diagnosis of cytomegalovirus status with high specificity and sensitivity. The finding came from a later analysis; first-cohort TCR clusters tended to co-occur in the 110 or so validation repertoires. The study recorded 150 to 200 TCR beta chains that were cytomegalovirus-associated.

The CDR3 length is 14 residues. Trimming at V came to 3 bases and at J to 6 bases, leaving 9 bases not matched to a gene. The V gene's germline CDR1 is SQVTM and CDR2 ANQGSEA. Donors were drawn from the approximately 120-subject validation cohort, separate from the approximately 620-subject first cohort. The TCR comes from a woman in her 30s in good health and CMV-seropositive. The chain combines TRBV29-1 with TRBJ2-7, with 9 bases lining up with TRBD1. The sample consisted of PBMCs. CDR3 coding DNA: TGCAGCGTTGAGCTGGGACAGGGTATTCGCGAGCAGTACTTC. This sequence encodes CSVELGQGIREQYF.